The 18 T cell receptor beta chains presented below share a single source sample, sequenced in a study of CD4 T cells in relation to SARS-CoV-2 and coronaviruses. Measured with immunoSEQ multiplex PCR; TCRdb has only the in-frame clones, and not every one. The sample contains tens of thousands of clones, around 78% of which appear only once. No antigens are known for them. Before the COVID-19 pandemic, during about 2011-2019, CD4+ T cells were taken from unexposed donors. The cells were cultured for about ten days before CD4+ T cells were isolated. The sequenced sample was CD4+ T cells from PBMCs, cultured in vitro. The receptors originated from a human donor in good health.

The rearrangement links TRBV11-2 to TRBJ2-1, with 7 bases aligning to TRBD1. CDR1 and CDR2 (germline): SGHAT, FQNNGV. The CDR3 is 15 amino acids. The J segment lost 3 bases and the V segment lost 5 bases, leaving 7 bases of the junction unmatched. The CDR3 bases are TGTGCCAGCAGCCCAGGGGGAGTCAACTACAATGAGCAGTTCTTC. Its translation: CASSPGGVNYNEQFF.

This chain links TRBV5-1 with TRBJ2-1, with D perhaps matching TRBD1 (5 bases). From germline, CDR1 is SGHRS and CDR2 YFSETQ. The V end was cut by 4 bases, the J end by 8 bases, with 13 bases between. This CDR3 comprises 13 residues. The CDR3 is CASSLRQIDEQFF. The CDR3 nucleotides are TGCGCCAGCAGCCTGAGACAGATCGATGAGCAGTTCTTC.

The chain uses TRBV7-9 and TRBJ1-2, with 8 bases lining up with TRBD1. This CDR3 has 16 residues. V dropped 5 bases and J dropped 8; count of bases not matched to a gene: 16. Per the germline V gene, CDR1 is SEHNR and CDR2 is FQNEAQ (reference sequence). DNA for the CDR3: TGTGCCAGCAGCGGCACCACGGGACAGGAGTTTTGGGGCTACACCTTC. Residues: CASSGTTGQEFWGYTF.

The chain carries TRBV28 and TRBJ1-2; no clear D. Trimming took off 9 bases at V and 0 bases at J, with 11 bases between the two ends. Per germline, CDR1 MDHEN and CDR2 SYDVKM. The CDR3 contains 13 residues. CDR3 protein: CASCRPPNYGYTF. In DNA, the CDR3 is TGTGCCAGTTGCCGGCCACCTAACTATGGCTACACCTTC.

The chain joins TRBV19 to TRBJ2-2; 10 bases line up with TRBD2. CDR3 length: 14 residues. Trimming removed 7 bases from V and 5 bases from J; junction bases left unmatched: 4. Germline-derived CDR1 and CDR2 are LNHDA and SQIVND (reference sequence). CDR3 protein: CASIASGRTGELFF. As DNA, the CDR3 is TGTGCCAGTATCGCTAGCGGGAGAACCGGGGAGCTGTTTTTT.

The chain employs TRBV18 and TRBJ2-3, with D unresolved. Between the trimmed V and J ends, which lost 2 bases and 4 bases, there was a span of 7 bases. CDR3 size: 13 residues. CDR1 is KGHSH, CDR2 LQKENI, per germline. DNA of the CDR3: TGTGCCAGCTCACCAAGAGCCTCAGATACGCAGTATTTT. Its translation is CASSPRASDTQYF.

The chain employs TRBV30 and TRBJ2-3; D possibly corresponds to TRBD2 (7 bases). There are 16 residues in the CDR3. Deletions cut 8 bases from V and 4 bases from J, with 25 bases between. CDR1 GTSNPN and CDR2 SVGIG come from the germline V gene (reference sequence). The CDR3 is CARGASGGSSADTQYF. The CDR3 coding sequence is TGTGCCAGGGGGGCTAGCGGTGGGTCTTCGGCAGATACGCAGTATTTT. Drawing the rest from reference TRBV30 and TRBJ2-3, the complete variable domain is SQTIHQWPATLVQPVGSPLSLECTVEGTSNPNLYWYRQAAGRGLQLLFYSVGIGQISSEVPQNLSASRPQDRQFILSSKKLLLSDSGFYLCARGASGGSSADTQYFGPGTRLTVL.

This clone was observed a handful of times. This chain joins TRBV10-3 and TRBJ2-1; TRBD2 matches at 10 bases. V shed 5 bases and J 3 bases; nucleotides not matched to a gene: 7. Germline V lookup: CDR1 ENHRY, CDR2 SYGVKD. The CDR3 is made up of 16 amino acids. The CDR3 loop reads CAISPGLAIDYNEQFF. CDR3 sequence (DNA): TGTGCCATCAGTCCGGGACTAGCGATCGACTACAATGAGCAGTTCTTC.

This chain uses TRBV27 with TRBJ2-1; TRBD2 aligns across 13 bases. The trim removed 5 bases at V and 9 bases at J, leaving 10 bases unmatched. Germline CDR1 is MNHEY and CDR2 is SMNVEV (reference sequence). This CDR3 is 16 amino acids long. Here the CDR3 reads CASSPRTSGRASEQFF. The CDR3, as DNA: TGTGCCAGCAGTCCTAGAACTAGCGGGAGGGCCAGTGAGCAGTTCTTC.

The CDR3 DNA reads TGTGCCAGCAGCACACCGGGTGGTGAGCAGTACTTC. Translation: CASSTPGGEQYF. V and J are TRBV3-1 (or the pseudogene TRBV3-2) and TRBJ2-7, with D hard to call. The CDR3 sequence is 12 residues long. Germline V gene sequence: CDR1 LGHDT, CDR2 YNNKEL (reference sequence). Trimming cost V 5 bases and J 7 bases, with 12 bases left between them.

V gene TRBV12-5 combines with J gene TRBJ1-1, with D uncertain. The CDR3 sequence is 14 residues long. V lost 5 bases, J lost 2 bases, and 12 bases lay in between. Germline CDR1 and CDR2: LGHNT and FRNRAP. CDR3 bases: TGTGCTAGTGGTCGATCAGTGGGAAACACTGAAGCTTTCTTT. Protein: CASGRSVGNTEAFF.

V and J are TRBV7-9 and TRBJ2-5; 10 positions agree with TRBD2. Trimming at V came to 5 bases and at J to 4 bases, leaving 7 bases not matched to a gene. Germline values: CDR1 SEHNR, CDR2 FQNEAQ (reference sequence). The CDR3 covers 15 residues. The CDR3, as DNA: TGTGCCAGCAGCCCCAGCCTAGCGGGAGCAGAGACCCAGTACTTC. Translated: CASSPSLAGAETQYF.

The chain is built from TRBV14 and TRBJ2-7; 9 bases are shared with TRBD2. The CDR3 is 18 amino acids. The V gene end was trimmed by 1 base and the J gene end by 1 base; junction bases not matched to a gene: 11. Germline V CDR1 and CDR2: SGHDN, FVKESK. CDR3 residues: CASSQVRMGLAVSYEQYF. The CDR3, as DNA: TGTGCCAGCAGCCAAGTGCGGATGGGACTAGCTGTTTCCTACGAGCAGTACTTC.

The genes are TRBV19 and TRBJ1-5, with D possibly being TRBD1 (6 bases). This CDR3 is 13 amino acids long. In germline, CDR1 is LNHDA, CDR2 SQIVND (reference sequence). Trimming removed 10 bases from V and 4 bases from J, with 14 bases in between. The CDR3 DNA is TGTGCCATGGGGGGGCCAGAGAATCAGCCCCAGCATTTT. Translation: CAMGGPENQPQHF.

The rearrangement joins TRBV29-1 to TRBJ1-2; no clear D. Trimming stripped 3 bases from V and 2 bases from J, with 16 bases between. There are 15 residues in the CDR3. The V gene's germline CDR1 is SQVTM and CDR2 ANQGSEA. The CDR3 bases are TGCAGCGTTGAGAAGATGATAGCCTCCAACTATGGCTACACCTTC. It specifies CSVEKMIASNYGYTF. The whole variable domain, filled in from reference TRBV29-1 and TRBJ1-2, reads SAVISQKPSRDICQRGTSLTIQCQVDSQVTMMFWYRQQPGQSLTLIATANQGSEATYESGFVIDKFPISRPNLTFSTLTVSNMSPEDSSIYLCSVEKMIASNYGYTFGSGTRLTVV.

The chain links TRBV6-5 to TRBJ1-2; perhaps TRBD1 as D (5 bases). The germline V gene encodes CDR1 MNHEY and CDR2 SVGAGI. CDR3 size: 13 residues. With 7 bases removed from V and 4 bases from J, the gap between germline ends came to 13 bases. The CDR3: CASNEGTGYGYTF. The DNA of the CDR3 is TGTGCCAGCAACGAGGGGACCGGCTATGGCTACACCTTC.

The chain joins TRBV4-1 to TRBJ2-7, with D perhaps assigned TRBD1 or TRBD2 (6 bases each). CDR3 length: 16 amino acids. The germline V gene has CDR1 MGHRA and CDR2 YSYEKL. Between the trimmed V and J ends, which lost 3 bases and 5 bases, there was a span of 20 bases. CDR3 loop: CASSQGYGTGGHEQYF. The CDR3 bases are TGCGCCAGCAGCCAGGGTTATGGGACCGGGGGCCACGAGCAGTACTTC.

V usage is TRBV24-1 and J usage is TRBJ2-1; no firm D call. Germline CDR1 KGHDR, CDR2 SFDVKD. Between the trimmed V and J ends, which lost 11 bases and 3 bases, there was a span of 13 bases. CDR3 length equals 13 residues. This CDR3 is CAIGRSGYNEQFF. Here the CDR3 DNA reads TGTGCCATCGGACGCTCGGGCTACAATGAGCAGTTCTTC.